These 32 T cell receptor beta chains were sequenced from one sample in a study of shared clonotypes between healthy human individuals. The repertoire was sequenced with immunoSEQ multiplex PCR; TCRdb's copy has only in-frame clones and lacks some. The table includes about 700,000 clones, about 90% detected once. Naive CD8 cells, CD45RO-negative and positively selected for CCR7, excluded terminally differentiated effector memory CD45RA+ cells. Sequenced material: naive CD8+ T cells sorted from blood. The receptors originated from a man aged 30 to 39 in good health.

The gene calls are TRBV6-5 and TRBJ2-5; D not resolved. Trimming stripped 4 bases from V and 4 bases from J, with 10 bases between. There are 13 residues in the CDR3. CDR1 is MNHEY, CDR2 SVGAGI, per germline. DNA of the CDR3: TGTGCCAGCAGTTTATTGAAGGGAGAGACCCAGTACTTC. Translation: CASSLLKGETQYF.

V gene TRBV27 combines with J gene TRBJ2-1; D may be TRBD1 or TRBD2 (5 bases each). There are 15 residues in the CDR3. Germline values: CDR1 MNHEY, CDR2 SMNVEV (reference sequence). The V end lost 1 base, the J end lost 8 bases, and 15 bases lay between the germline ends. CDR3 sequence: CASSLYGGGFDEQFF. CDR3 nucleotide sequence: TGTGCCAGCAGTTTATATGGGGGTGGCTTCGATGAGCAGTTCTTC.

This rearrangement joins TRBV11-2 to TRBJ2-3; 10 bases align to TRBD2. CDR3 length: 17 residues. From germline, CDR1 is SGHAT and CDR2 FQNNGV. The V gene end was trimmed by 4 bases and the J gene end by 6 bases; junction bases not matched to a gene: 13. The CDR3 DNA is TGTGCCAGCAGCTCCGGACTAGCGGTCCCAGAGGTGGATACGCAGTATTTT. Translated: CASSSGLAVPEVDTQYF. The full variable domain, with the rest looked up from reference TRBV11-2 and TRBJ2-3, is EAGVAQSPRYKIIEKRQSVAFWCNPISGHATLYWYQQILGQGPKLLIQFQNNGVVDDSQLPKDRFSAERLKGVDSTLKIQPAKLEDSAVYLCASSSGLAVPEVDTQYFGPGTRLTVL.

This chain uses TRBV5-1 with TRBJ1-3; 7 nucleotides line up with TRBD1. CDR1 SGHRS and CDR2 YFSETQ come from the germline V gene. V shed 0 bases, J shed 5 bases, and the junction held 8 bases outside the gene matches. CDR3 length: 16 residues. Here the CDR3 DNA reads TGCGCCAGCAGCTTGGCAAGACAGGGCCGAAGAAACACCATATATTTT. Protein: CASSLARQGRRNTIYF.

The chain carries TRBV7-3 and TRBJ2-3; 9 bases are a match to TRBD2. This CDR3 has 15 residues. Germline assignment: CDR1 SGHTA and CDR2 FQGTGA. The ends lost 4 bases at V and 4 bases at J; junction bases unmatched: 6. The CDR3, as DNA: TGTGCCAGCAGCTCTAGCGGGACCGGCGCAGATACGCAGTATTTT. Amino acids: CASSSSGTGADTQYF.

J is TRBJ1-5 and V is TRBV27; no clear D. The CDR3 has 14 amino acids. The germline V and J ends were trimmed by 5 bases and 0 bases, with 8 bases remaining between them. Looked up from germline, CDR1 is MNHEY and CDR2 is SMNVEV (reference sequence). For the CDR3, the DNA is TGTGCCAGCAGTCCGCTCCTTAGCAATCAGCCCCAGCATTTT. It codes for CASSPLLSNQPQHF.

The chain recombines TRBV4-3 with TRBJ2-7, with 7 bases matching TRBD2. The CDR3 consists of 14 residues. Per germline, CDR1 LGHNA and CDR2 YSLEER. Trimming removed 4 bases from V and 3 bases from J; junction bases left unmatched: 6. The CDR3 nucleotides read TGCGCCAGCAGCCGGGAGGGAGGCATCTACGAGCAGTACTTC. Protein product: CASSREGGIYEQYF.

This chain links TRBV5-1 with TRBJ2-7, with TRBD2 identical over 7 bases. Germline V gene data show CDR1 as SGHRS and CDR2 as YFSETQ. This CDR3 is 17 amino acids long. Germline trimming cut 1 base from V and 6 bases from J; bases unmatched to any gene: 16. The CDR3 is CASSLNDGGNLFGEQYF. CDR3 bases: TGCGCCAGCAGCTTGAACGACGGGGGGAACCTGTTTGGCGAGCAGTACTTC.

The rearrangement joins TRBV14 to TRBJ2-1; D not certain. Germline V gene data show CDR1 as SGHDN and CDR2 as FVKESK. With 4 bases removed from V and 3 bases from J, the gap between germline ends came to 10 bases. The CDR3 has 14 amino acids. The CDR3, as DNA: TGTGCCAGCAGCCGATGGACCGGCTACAATGAGCAGTTCTTC. It is translated as CASSRWTGYNEQFF.

On this clone itself: Other nucleotide sequences from this sample produce the same CDR3. The chain links TRBV4-1 to TRBJ2-7, with TRBD2 matching over 12 bases. The germline CDR1 and CDR2 sequences are MGHRA and YSYEKL. Trimming took 0 bases from V and 4 from J; bases not matched to a gene: 1. The CDR3 is 15 residues long. The CDR3 DNA is TGCGCCAGCAGCCAAGAAGGACTAGCGGGATACGAGCAGTACTTC. Encoded protein: CASSQEGLAGYEQYF.

Regarding this clone: This CDR3 is also generated by other DNA sequences in the sample. The V gene is TRBV7-9, the J gene TRBJ2-7; 7 bases map to TRBD2. This CDR3 spans 13 amino acids. Germline V gives CDR1 SEHNR, CDR2 FQNEAQ (reference sequence). J was trimmed by 3 bases and V by 5 bases; bases with no gene match: 4. CDR3 region: CASSPGGSYEQYF. Here the CDR3 DNA reads TGTGCCAGCAGCCCCGGGGGGAGCTACGAGCAGTACTTC.

The CDR3 region is CAISEGRELYEQYF. The CDR3 DNA reads TGTGCCATCAGTGAGGGCAGGGAATTGTACGAGCAGTACTTC. The J gene is TRBJ2-7, the V gene TRBV10-3, with a possible D match to TRBD1 (5 bases). CDR3 length: 14 amino acids. In germline, CDR1 is ENHRY, CDR2 SYGVKD. V was trimmed by 2 bases and J by 4 bases, leaving 12 bases between them.

The V gene is TRBV4-2, the J gene TRBJ2-6; possible D gene TRBD1, 5 bases. The CDR3 spans 16 residues. Trimming cost V 5 bases and J 0 bases, with 11 bases left between them. Looked up from germline, CDR1 is LGHNA and CDR2 is YNFKEQ. The CDR3 loop is CASSDVDISGANVLTF. CDR3 nucleotide sequence: TGTGCCAGCAGCGACGTGGACATCTCTGGGGCCAACGTCCTGACTTTC.

V usage is TRBV4-2 and J usage is TRBJ1-4; 7 positions agree with TRBD1. This CDR3 region has 14 residues. From germline, CDR1 is LGHNA and CDR2 YNFKEQ. Trimming at V came to 4 bases and at J to 4 bases, leaving 3 bases not matched to a gene. This chain's CDR3 is CASSPRDSNEKLFF. CDR3 in DNA: TGTGCCAGCAGCCCCCGGGACAGTAATGAAAAACTGTTTTTT.

In its sample, this clone was seen many times. A read error may be the cause here, since a much bigger clone is one base away. CDR3 region: CASSLDYGYTF. DNA for the CDR3: TGTGCCAGCAGCTTAGACTATGGCTACACCTTC. This chain connects TRBV13 to TRBJ1-2, with D unclear. Trimming removed 1 base at V and 3 bases at J, with 0 bases between. Germline V gene data show CDR1 as PRHDT and CDR2 as FYEKMQ (reference sequence). The CDR3 has 11 amino acids.

Turning to this clone: One junction end disagrees with the germline gene, perhaps due to a read error. The chain has TRBV27 and TRBJ2-2, with D unclear. Per germline, CDR1 MNHEY and CDR2 SMNVEV (reference sequence). The CDR3 extends over 16 amino acids. The CDR3 spells CASSYIAHQGTGELFF. The CDR3 bases are TGTGCCAGTAGTTACATAGCTCATCAAGGGACCGGGGAGCTGTTTTTT.

V gene TRBV5-4 combines with J gene TRBJ1-1, with a weak D call TRBD1 (6 bases). This CDR3 has 14 amino acids. CDR1 SGHNT and CDR2 YYREEE come from the germline V gene (reference sequence). Trimming removed 3 bases from V and 4 bases from J, with 13 bases in between. Here the CDR3 reads CASSSEQGSTEAFF. The CDR3 coding sequence is TGTGCCAGCAGCTCCGAACAGGGTAGCACTGAAGCTTTCTTT.

The gene calls are TRBV7-6 and TRBJ2-5; D may be TRBD1 or TRBD2 (5 bases each). The CDR3 sequence is 14 residues long. CDR1 is SGHVS, CDR2 FNYEAQ, per germline. Trimming took off 1 base at V and 4 bases at J, with 10 bases between the two ends. CDR3 residues: CASSLDWGSETQYF. The DNA for the CDR3 is TGTGCCAGCAGCTTAGATTGGGGGTCAGAGACCCAGTACTTC.

This clone came up a few times. V gene TRBV29-1 combines with J gene TRBJ2-5; D ambiguous. V was pared by 0 bases and J by 0 bases, with 11 bases between. Germline V lookup: CDR1 SQVTM, CDR2 ANQGSEA. The CDR3 spans 15 residues. In nucleotides, the CDR3 is TGCAGCGTTGAAGATGAGGACGGATACCAAGAGACCCAGTACTTC. This sequence encodes CSVEDEDGYQETQYF.

The rearrangement joins TRBV14 to TRBJ2-1, with 11 bases identical to TRBD2. The germline CDR1 and CDR2 sequences are SGHDN and FVKESK. There are 16 residues in the CDR3. Trimming cost V 0 bases and J 6 bases; bases outside gene matches: 4. CDR3 nucleotide sequence: TGTGCCAGCAGCCAAGACCCGGGACTAGCGGCCAATGAGCAGTTCTTC. Protein product: CASSQDPGLAANEQFF. The whole variable domain, remainder taken from reference TRBV14 and TRBJ2-1, is EAGVTQFPSHSVIEKGQTVTLRCDPISGHDNLYWYRRVMGKEIKFLLHFVKESKQDESGMPNNRFLAERTGGTYSTLKVQPAELEDSGVYFCASSQDPGLAANEQFFGPGTRLTVL.

The chain uses TRBV11-3 and TRBJ2-7, with 12 bases fitting TRBD2. After removal of 3 bases from V and 7 bases from J, the junction contained 7 bases not matched to a gene. The CDR3 is made up of 15 amino acids. Germline-derived CDR1 and CDR2 are SGHNT and YENEEA. CDR3 protein: CASSFRLAGVDEQYF. For the CDR3, the DNA is TGTGCCAGCAGCTTCCGACTAGCGGGAGTAGATGAGCAGTACTTC.

This clone has just one count. This sequence joins TRBV11-2 and TRBJ1-1; D is unclear. The CDR3 covers 15 residues. Trimming stripped 0 bases from V and 6 bases from J, with 14 bases between. Germline V lookup: CDR1 SGHAT, CDR2 FQNNGV. The CDR3 DNA follows: TGTGCCAGCAGCTTAGATCGAAGGAGGGTCCCTGAAGCTTTCTTT. It codes for CASSLDRRRVPEAFF. Full variable domain (rest looked up from reference TRBV11-2 and TRBJ1-1): EAGVAQSPRYKIIEKRQSVAFWCNPISGHATLYWYQQILGQGPKLLIQFQNNGVVDDSQLPKDRFSAERLKGVDSTLKIQPAKLEDSAVYLCASSLDRRRVPEAFFGQGTRLTVV.

In this sample, this clone turned up many times. The rearrangement joins TRBV10-2 to TRBJ2-1; D is undetermined. The germline V and J ends were trimmed by 2 bases and 8 bases, with 7 bases remaining between them. Germline V lookup: CDR1 WSHSY, CDR2 SAAADI. This CDR3 contains 12 residues. CDR3 residues: CASSEIIYEQFF. Here the CDR3 DNA reads TGCGCCAGCAGTGAGATTATATATGAGCAGTTCTTC.

The gene calls are TRBV19 and TRBJ2-7; the match to TRBD2 covers 7 bases. The CDR3 has 14 residues. V gave up 5 bases and J gave up 2 bases; unmatched junction bases: 6. Germline loops: CDR1 LNHDA, CDR2 SQIVND (reference sequence). In DNA form, the CDR3 reads TGTGCCAGTAGTCCGGCTAGCGGTCCCTACGAGCAGTACTTC. This translates into CASSPASGPYEQYF.

The chain uses TRBV4-3 and TRBJ2-1; D uncertain. Between the trimmed V and J ends, which lost 0 bases and 5 bases, there was a span of 5 bases. Germline CDR1 is LGHNA and CDR2 is YSLEER. The CDR3 sequence is 13 residues long. CDR3 loop: CASSQDSDNEQFF. The CDR3 DNA reads TGCGCCAGCAGCCAAGACTCAGACAATGAGCAGTTCTTC.

This chain joins TRBV5-6 and TRBJ1-2; 8 bases are a match to TRBD1. Germline values: CDR1 SGHDT, CDR2 YYEEEE. V was pared by 6 bases and J by 1 base, with 8 bases of the junction left unmatched. This CDR3 has 15 amino acids. As DNA, the CDR3 is TGTGCCAGCACCACGGGGGGACAGGTTAACTATGGCTACACCTTC. Translating gives CASTTGGQVNYGYTF.

The CDR3 DNA reads as TGCGCCAGCAGCTTGGTGGGTATTCCCAATGAGCAGTTCTTC. Translating it yields CASSLVGIPNEQFF. The V and J genes are TRBV5-1 and TRBJ2-1, with no clear D. V lost 0 bases and J lost 6, with 10 bases in between. The CDR3 extends over 14 amino acids. Germline loops: CDR1 SGHRS, CDR2 YFSETQ.

The CDR3 region is CASSSGGEAGEYNEQFF. In DNA, the CDR3 is TGTGCCAGCAGTTCCGGGGGGGAAGCGGGCGAATACAATGAGCAGTTCTTC. V gene TRBV7-6 combines with J gene TRBJ2-1, with 8 bases aligning to TRBD2. The CDR3 sequence is 17 residues long. J lost 4 bases, V lost 6 bases, and 14 bases had no gene match. CDR1 is SGHVS and CDR2 is FNYEAQ in the germline V gene.

V usage is TRBV21-1 and J usage is TRBJ1-1. TRBV21-1 constitutes a pseudogene. This CDR3 has 14 amino acids. The CDR3, as DNA: TGTGCCAGCTCATACCGCTCCTCGGGCACTGAAGCTTTCTTT. Protein sequence: CASSYRSSGTEAFF.

The count of this clone is one. The CDR3 protein is CASSPRDRQGETQYF. CDR3 DNA sequence: TGTGCCAGCAGCCCCCGGGACAGGCAAGGAGAGACCCAGTACTTC. The chain is built from TRBV7-9 and TRBJ2-5; 8 bases align to TRBD1. The CDR3 runs to 15 residues. Trimming removed 5 bases from V and 4 bases from J; junction bases left unmatched: 9. Germline values: CDR1 SEHNR, CDR2 FQNEAQ (reference sequence).

This clone was seen once. The V call is TRBV11-2, the J call TRBJ2-7; TRBD2 matches at 14 bases. Germline values: CDR1 SGHAT, CDR2 FQNNGV. The length of the CDR3 is 16 residues. The junction had 10 bases not matched to a gene; V was cut back by 7 bases and J by 5 bases. The CDR3 coding sequence is TGTGCCAGCACCCTTTTCGGGGGACTAGCGGGAGACGAGCAGTACTTC. Amino acid sequence: CASTLFGGLAGDEQYF.

This clone has only a few counts. The chain employs TRBV25-1 and TRBJ1-2, with D possibly TRBD1 on 5 matching bases. V lost 6 bases to trimming and J lost 6 bases, with 5 bases between them. This CDR3 comprises 10 residues. The germline gives CDR1 MGHDK, CDR2 SYGVNS. Here the CDR3 DNA reads TGTGCCAGCAGGGGGGATGGCTACACCTTC. Translated: CASRGDGYTF.